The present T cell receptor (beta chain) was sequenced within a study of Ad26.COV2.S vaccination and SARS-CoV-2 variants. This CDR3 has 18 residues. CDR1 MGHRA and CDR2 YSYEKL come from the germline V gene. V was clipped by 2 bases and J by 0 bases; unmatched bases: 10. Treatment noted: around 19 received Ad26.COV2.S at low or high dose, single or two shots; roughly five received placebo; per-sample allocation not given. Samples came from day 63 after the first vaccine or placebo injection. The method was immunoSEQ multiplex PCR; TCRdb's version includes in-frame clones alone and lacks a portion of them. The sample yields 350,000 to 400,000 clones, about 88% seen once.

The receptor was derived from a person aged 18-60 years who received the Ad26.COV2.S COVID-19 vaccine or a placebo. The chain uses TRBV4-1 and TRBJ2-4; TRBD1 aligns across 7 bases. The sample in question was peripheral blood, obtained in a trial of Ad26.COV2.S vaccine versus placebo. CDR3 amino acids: CASSQTGTEKLAKNIQYF. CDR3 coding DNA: TGCGCCAGCAGCCAAACCGGGACAGAGAAACTAGCCAAAAACATTCAGTACTTC.